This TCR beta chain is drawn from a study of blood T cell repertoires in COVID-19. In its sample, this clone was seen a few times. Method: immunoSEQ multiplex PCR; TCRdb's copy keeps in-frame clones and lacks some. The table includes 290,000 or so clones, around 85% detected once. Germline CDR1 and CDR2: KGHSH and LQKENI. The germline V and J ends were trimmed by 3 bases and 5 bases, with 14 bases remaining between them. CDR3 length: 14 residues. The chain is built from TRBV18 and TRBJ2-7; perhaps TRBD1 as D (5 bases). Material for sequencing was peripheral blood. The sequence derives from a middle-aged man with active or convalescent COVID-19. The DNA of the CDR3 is TGTGCCAGCTCACCGCAGGGTCTTCCCCACGAGCAGTACTTC. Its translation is CASSPQGLPHEQYF. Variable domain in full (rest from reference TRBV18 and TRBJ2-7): NAGVMQNPRHLVRRRGQEARLRCSPMKGHSHVYWYRQLPEEGLKFMVYLQKENIIDESGMPKERFSAEFPKEGPSILRIQQVVRGDSAAYFCASSPQGLPHEQYFGPGTRLTVT.